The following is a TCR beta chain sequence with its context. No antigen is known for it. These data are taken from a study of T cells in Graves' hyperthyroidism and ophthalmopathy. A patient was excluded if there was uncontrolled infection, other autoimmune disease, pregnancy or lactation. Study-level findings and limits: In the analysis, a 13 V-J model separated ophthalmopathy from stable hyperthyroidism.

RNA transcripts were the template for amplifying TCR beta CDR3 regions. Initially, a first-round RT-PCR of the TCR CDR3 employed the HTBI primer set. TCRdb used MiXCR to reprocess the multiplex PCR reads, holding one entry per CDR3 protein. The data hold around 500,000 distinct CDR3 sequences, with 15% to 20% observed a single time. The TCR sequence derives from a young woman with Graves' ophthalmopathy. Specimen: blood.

This CDR3 reads CASSETDTSYEQYF. CDR3 in DNA: TGTGCCAGCAGTGAGACAGATACCTCCTACGAGCAGTACTTC. This sequence joins TRBV6-2 or TRBV6-3 and TRBJ2-7; tentatively, D is TRBD1 (5 bases). V was trimmed by 5 bases and J by 0 bases, leaving 11 bases between them. The CDR3 extends over 14 amino acids. The germline V gene encodes CDR1 MNHEY and CDR2 SVGEGT.